Each of the 2 T cell receptor beta chains below was sequenced from the same sample in a study of T cells in tuberculosis. The repertoire was sequenced with immunoSEQ multiplex PCR; TCRdb's copy has only in-frame clones and lacks some. The sample has roughly 34,000 clones; 85% to 95% are singletons. The sample taken for sequencing was PBMCs. The receptors were sampled from a donor between 10 and 35 years old with latent tuberculosis or without tuberculosis infection. Some clones in this sample may be carry-over from other donors' samples.

The genes are TRBV9 and TRBJ1-1; the D gene is possibly TRBD1 (5 bases). Germline V lookup: CDR1 SGDLS, CDR2 YYNGEE. This CDR3 has 15 amino acids. V lost 0 bases, J lost 0 bases, and 9 bases lay in between. The CDR3 protein is CASSVDGGMNTEAFF. In DNA, the CDR3 is TGTGCCAGCAGCGTAGACGGGGGTATGAACACTGAAGCTTTCTTT. Using reference TRBV9 and TRBJ1-1 for the parts outside the CDR3, the full variable domain is DSGVTQTPKHLITATGQRVTLRCSPRSGDLSVYWYQQSLDQGLQFLIQYYNGEERAKGNILERFSAQQFPDLHSELNLSSLELGDSALYFCASSVDGGMNTEAFFGQGTRLTVV.

This chain connects TRBV5-1 to TRBJ1-2, with TRBD1 matching over 8 bases. The CDR3 is 15 amino acids. The ends lost 4 bases at V and 6 bases at J; junction bases unmatched: 11. Germline assignment: CDR1 SGHRS and CDR2 YFSETQ. The CDR3 sequence: CASSHGQGVVNGYTF. The CDR3 nucleotides are TGCGCCAGCAGCCACGGACAGGGAGTAGTGAATGGCTACACCTTC. The full variable domain, completed using reference TRBV5-1 and TRBJ1-2, is KAGVTQTPRYLIKTRGQQVTLSCSPISGHRSVSWYQQTPGQGLQFLFEYFSETQRNKGNFPGRFSGRQFSNSRSEMNVSTLELGDSALYLCASSHGQGVVNGYTFGSGTRLTVV.